Presented here are 30 T cell receptor beta chains from one specimen sequenced in a study of T cells in Graves' hyperthyroidism and ophthalmopathy (dated 2019 in TCRdb). The library was prepared using multiplex PCR. Sequencing was carried out with an Illumina HiSeq 2000. Amplification of TCR beta CDR3 regions was carried out from RNA transcripts. The first round of RT-PCR for the TCR CDR3 was performed with the HTBI primer set and the Qiagen OneStep RT-PCR kit. TCRdb ran its own pipeline on the public reads, namely fastp trimming at Q25 and MiXCR clone calling, and kept in-frame beta chains. Rows are unified per CDR3 protein, each entry keeping the most common DNA and genes. A total of hundreds of thousands of distinct CDR3 sequences appear in this sample, 45% of them only once. The top ten hold under 8% of the sample. Sequencing was performed on peripheral blood or thyroid tissue (not recorded which). These TCRs come from an adult man with Graves' disease, either hyperthyroidism or ophthalmopathy (not recorded which).

The rearrangement uses TRBV7-6 and TRBJ1-2, with a weak D call TRBD1 (6 bases). The CDR3 sequence is 17 residues long. The germline V and J ends were trimmed by 6 bases and 1 base, with 21 bases remaining between them. Germline-derived CDR1 and CDR2 are SGHVS and FNYEAQ. CDR3 bases: TGTGCCAGCAGTTACCAGAGGATGGGGGCTAGTAACTATGGCTACACCTTC. Translation: CASSYQRMGASNYGYTF. The variable domain in full, with the rest retrieved from reference TRBV7-6 and TRBJ1-2, is GAGVSQSPRYKVTKRGQDVALRCDPISGHVSLYWYRQALGQGPEFLTYFNYEAQQDKSGLPNDRFSAERPEGSISTLTIQRTEQRDSAMYRCASSYQRMGASNYGYTFGSGTRLTVV.

This clonotype was found many times. The rearrangement joins TRBV7-2 to TRBJ1-6, with a tentative D call TRBD1 (6 bases). CDR1 is SGHTA, CDR2 FQGNSA, per germline. V was cut by 5 bases and J by 10 bases, with 12 bases left in between. The length of the CDR3 is 13 residues. As DNA, the CDR3 is TGTGCCAGCAGCCGGGACAAGGGCTCACCCCTCCACTTT. Amino acids: CASSRDKGSPLHF.

This clonotype was seen a handful of times. The chain uses TRBV7-6 and TRBJ1-1, with no clear D. The CDR3 spans 16 residues. The V gene's germline CDR1 is SGHVS and CDR2 FNYEAQ. Trimming removed 6 bases from V and 0 bases from J, with 17 bases in between. This CDR3 reads CASRRYGDNMNTEAFF. The DNA of the CDR3 is TGTGCCAGCAGACGATACGGAGATAACATGAACACTGAAGCTTTCTTT.

This chain joins TRBV7-8 and TRBJ1-2; D is undetermined. Germline CDR1 reads SGHVS; CDR2 reads FQNEAQ. Trimming left V 6 bases short and J 2 bases short, with 16 bases between. This CDR3 comprises 15 residues. For the CDR3, the DNA is TGTGCCAGCAGTTATAGTCCCCAGGAGAACTATGGCTACACCTTC. Protein product: CASSYSPQENYGYTF.

This clonotype was seen repeatedly, ten times or more. V is TRBV2 and J is TRBJ1-5, with D possibly matching TRBD1 (5 bases). CDR1 SNHLY and CDR2 FYNNEI come from the germline V gene. The CDR3 totals 14 residues. Trimming left V 8 bases short and J 5 bases short, with 16 bases between. CDR3 nucleotide sequence: TGTGCCAGCCAGCCGGGGCAGGGAGATCAGCCCCAGCATTTT. Protein: CASQPGQGDQPQHF.

This rearrangement joins TRBV6-5 to TRBJ2-5, with D perhaps matching TRBD1 (6 bases). V dropped 5 bases and J dropped 5 bases, with 12 bases sitting between them. Germline CDR1 and CDR2: MNHEY and SVGAGI. The CDR3 runs 13 residues. The CDR3 spells CASSPDRFETQYF. In DNA form, the CDR3 reads TGTGCCAGCAGTCCCGACAGGTTTGAGACCCAGTACTTC.

The chain carries TRBV2 and TRBJ1-4; D is undetermined. Germline CDR1 reads SNHLY; CDR2 reads FYNNEI. Trimming pared 4 bases from V and 8 bases from J, leaving 11 bases between. The CDR3 is made up of 13 amino acids. CDR3 sequence (DNA): TGTGCCAGCAGTGCGATGGGGATGGAAAAACTGTTTTTT. Residues: CASSAMGMEKLFF.

V gene TRBV20-1 combines with J gene TRBJ2-7, with 8 positions matching TRBD2. The CDR3 is 14 amino acids. The junction had 14 bases not matched to a gene; V was cut back by 6 bases and J by 7 bases. Germline CDR1 DFQATT, CDR2 SNEGSKA (reference sequence). The CDR3 loop reads CSARRASGLNEQYF. CDR3 bases: TGCAGTGCCCGCCGGGCTAGCGGGCTCAATGAGCAGTACTTC.

The sample holds a few counts of this clonotype. The junction differs from germline at one of its ends, possibly a read error. The CDR3 here is CASSYGTLNTEAFF. CDR3 nucleotides: TGTGCCAGCAGTTACGGGACACTGAACACTGAAGCTTTCTTT. This chain joins TRBV10-2 and TRBJ1-1; D is possibly TRBD1 (6 bases). This CDR3 has 14 residues. Germline V gives CDR1 WSHSY, CDR2 SAAADI.

The V gene is TRBV29-1, the J gene TRBJ1-3; D gene uncertain. The CDR3 contains 14 residues. V lost 5 bases and J 7 bases, leaving 18 bases between the germline ends. Looked up from germline, CDR1 is SQVTM and CDR2 is ANQGSEA. CDR3 in amino acids: CSVSSYGELNTIYF. CDR3 sequence (DNA): TGCAGCGTTAGCTCGTACGGGGAGTTGAACACCATATATTTT.

The table lists this clonotype with a few counts. V and J are TRBV7-2 and TRBJ2-7; D remains unclear. V lost 5 bases and J lost 4, with 18 bases in between. The CDR3 contains 15 residues. Germline assignment: CDR1 SGHTA and CDR2 FQGNSA. CDR3 sequence: CASSPSSAGTYEQYF. The CDR3 DNA sequence: TGTGCCAGCAGCCCTTCTTCTGCAGGAACATACGAGCAGTACTTC.

As for this clonotype: Just one base apart from a much larger clone, this may be a read error. This chain connects TRBV19 to TRBJ1-5, with unresolved D. With 3 bases removed from V and 7 bases from J, the gap between germline ends came to 13 bases. Per the germline V gene, CDR1 is LNHDA and CDR2 is SQIVND (reference sequence). CDR3 length: 14 amino acids. In DNA, the CDR3 is TGTGCCAGTAGTATGGGCGGCCCCTACCAGCCCCAGCATTTT. Protein product: CASSMGGPYQPQHF.

This clonotype was detected many times. The rearrangement uses TRBV5-4 and TRBJ2-5; unclear D gene. CDR1 is SGHNT, CDR2 YYREEE, per germline (reference sequence). V was shortened by 4 bases and J by 5 bases, with 6 bases between the two germline ends. The CDR3 loop spans 11 amino acids. DNA for the CDR3: TGTGCCAGCAGCCAAAGCGAGACCCAGTACTTC. It codes for CASSQSETQYF.

In this sample, this clonotype turned up a few times. A much larger clone differs from this one at a single base, so this may be a read error. V gene TRBV7-2 combines with J gene TRBJ1-5, with 7 bases matching TRBD1. J lost 6 bases, V lost 6 bases, and 2 bases had no gene match. The CDR3 is made up of 12 amino acids. The germline V gene has CDR1 SGHTA and CDR2 FQGNSA. CDR3 protein: CASRGQSQPQHF. The CDR3, as DNA: TGTGCCAGCAGGGGACAGAGTCAGCCCCAGCATTTT. Filled out from reference TRBV7-2 and TRBJ1-5, the complete variable domain reads GAGVSQSPSNKVTEKGKDVELRCDPISGHTALYWYRQSLGQGLEFLIYFQGNSAPDKSGLPSDRFSAERTGGSVSTLTIQRTQQEDSAVYLCASRGQSQPQHFGDGTRLSIL.

The V and J genes are TRBV7-9 and TRBJ2-5, with a tentative D call TRBD2 (5 bases). Germline-derived CDR1 and CDR2 are SEHNR and FQNEAQ (reference sequence). The CDR3 covers 16 residues. Between the trimmed V and J ends, which lost 4 bases and 2 bases, there was a span of 17 bases. CDR3 loop: CASSSDGNRGQETQYF. CDR3 nucleotides: TGTGCCAGCAGCTCGGACGGCAACCGGGGACAAGAGACCCAGTACTTC. Full variable domain (remainder filled in from reference TRBV7-9 and TRBJ2-5): DTGVSQNPRHKITKRGQNVTFRCDPISEHNRLYWYRQTLGQGPEFLTYFQNEAQLEKSRLLSDRFSAERPKGSFSTLEIQRTEQGDSAMYLCASSSDGNRGQETQYFGPGTRLLVL.

This chain joins TRBV7-2 and TRBJ2-7; 7 bases match TRBD2. Germline-derived CDR1 and CDR2 are SGHTA and FQGNSA. The CDR3 sequence is 15 residues long. V was pared by 5 bases and J by 2 bases, with 9 bases of the junction left unmatched. The CDR3 DNA is TGTGCCAGCAGCCTCAGGGACTACCCCCCCTACGAGCAGTACTTC. This translates into CASSLRDYPPYEQYF.

The chain links TRBV29-1 to TRBJ1-3, with D perhaps TRBD1 (6 bases). Per germline, CDR1 SQVTM and CDR2 ANQGSEA. This CDR3 region has 13 residues. V lost 7 bases, J lost 8 bases, and 18 bases lay in between. The CDR3: CSGVGDNGYTIYF. CDR3 in DNA: TGCAGCGGTGTCGGGGACAATGGCTACACCATATATTTT.

The rearrangement joins TRBV29-1 to TRBJ2-2, with D tentatively TRBD1 or TRBD2 (5 bases each). Germline values: CDR1 SQVTM, CDR2 ANQGSEA. The length of the CDR3 is 15 residues. Trimming removed 1 base at V and 4 bases at J, with 13 bases between. This chain's CDR3 is CSVEARDGVTGELFF. In DNA, the CDR3 is TGCAGCGTTGAAGCAAGGGACGGGGTCACCGGGGAGCTGTTTTTT.

This clonotype showed up many times. The rearrangement links TRBV15 to TRBJ1-6; the match to TRBD1 covers 7 bases. The CDR3 runs to 15 residues. Germline CDR1 and CDR2: LNHNV and YYDKDF (reference sequence). V trimming: 3 bases; J trimming: 6 bases; junction bases outside the gene matches: 5. The CDR3 here is CATSSGRGLNSPLHF. In DNA form, the CDR3 reads TGTGCCACCAGCAGTGGGAGGGGGCTTAATTCACCCCTCCACTTT.

This clonotype was seen a handful of times. The chain recombines TRBV5-4 with TRBJ2-7, with no clear D. V shed 4 bases and J shed 3 bases, with 14 bases lying between them. The CDR3 has 14 residues. CDR1 and CDR2 from the germline V gene are SGHNT and YYREEE (reference sequence). The CDR3 reads CASSQETRVYEQYF. The CDR3 DNA is TGTGCCAGCAGCCAAGAAACTCGGGTCTACGAGCAGTACTTC. The whole variable domain, remainder taken from reference TRBV5-4 and TRBJ2-7, is ETGVTQSPTHLIKTRGQQVTLRCSSQSGHNTVSWYQQALGQGPQFIFQYYREEENGRGNFPPRFSGLQFPNYSSELNVNALELDDSALYLCASSQETRVYEQYFGPGTRLTVT.

This clonotype has just a few counts. This chain joins TRBV2 and TRBJ1-2, with TRBD1 matching over 9 bases. The CDR3 extends over 14 amino acids. V gave up 6 bases and J gave up 7 bases; unmatched junction bases: 9. CDR1 is SNHLY, CDR2 FYNNEI, per germline. This CDR3 reads CASSSQGAPLGYTF. For the CDR3, the DNA is TGTGCCAGCAGCTCACAGGGGGCCCCTCTTGGCTACACCTTC.

The chain carries TRBV6-5 and TRBJ2-5, with D perhaps matching TRBD1 (5 bases). Trimming removed 0 bases at V and 0 bases at J, with 14 bases between. The CDR3 spans 17 residues. Germline values: CDR1 MNHEY, CDR2 SVGAGI. The CDR3 region has the DNA TGTGCCAGCAGTTACTCTAGGGGTCCCCCGTACCAAGAGACCCAGTACTTC. It specifies CASSYSRGPPYQETQYF.

The chain couples TRBV7-9 to TRBJ2-7; the match to TRBD1 covers 7 bases. Per germline, CDR1 SEHNR and CDR2 FQNEAQ (reference sequence). The length of the CDR3 is 14 residues. J was trimmed by 4 bases and V by 8 bases; bases with no gene match: 11. CDR3 in DNA: TGTGCCAGCGGTGAAGCAGGGGGAGTGTACGAGCAGTACTTC. Encoded protein: CASGEAGGVYEQYF.

The V and J genes are TRBV9 and TRBJ1-2; possibly TRBD1 for D (5 bases). Per the germline V gene, CDR1 is SGDLS and CDR2 is YYNGEE. This CDR3 is built from 13 residues. V lost 4 bases and J lost 4, with 11 bases in between. The CDR3 DNA follows: TGTGCCAGCAGCCCCCACAGGCGCTATGGCTACACCTTC. Translation gives CASSPHRRYGYTF.

V and J are TRBV2 and TRBJ1-2; D is ambiguous. Germline CDR1 and CDR2: SNHLY and FYNNEI. V was shortened by 5 bases and J by 1 base, with 17 bases between the two germline ends. The CDR3 extends over 16 amino acids. This CDR3 reads CASSFPETQLNYGYTF. CDR3 sequence (DNA): TGTGCCAGCAGTTTTCCCGAGACGCAACTTAACTATGGCTACACCTTC.

The sample holds a few counts of this clonotype. The chain is built from TRBV12-5 and TRBJ2-5; 8 bases fit TRBD2. Per the germline V gene, CDR1 is LGHNT and CDR2 is FRNRAP. V lost 0 bases, J lost 5 bases, and 8 bases stayed unmatched. There are 16 residues in the CDR3. The CDR3 reads CASGLVLAGGAETQYF. The CDR3 coding sequence is TGTGCTAGTGGTTTGGTACTGGCGGGAGGTGCTGAGACCCAGTACTTC.

This clonotype was detected only a few times. This chain joins TRBV7-8 and TRBJ2-7; D unclear. The CDR3 runs 15 residues. Trimming took 5 bases from V and 1 from J, leaving 15 bases between them. Germline CDR1 reads SGHVS; CDR2 reads FQNEAQ. CDR3 in amino acids: CASSPPLDQSYEQYF. In DNA, the CDR3 is TGTGCCAGCAGCCCTCCCCTGGATCAATCCTACGAGCAGTACTTC.

This clonotype was detected ten times or more. V is TRBV10-3 and J is TRBJ1-2; 7 bases are a match to TRBD1. Germline V gene lookup returns CDR1 ENHRY and CDR2 SYGVKD. The CDR3 sequence is 13 residues long. V lost 10 bases and J lost 4; bases outside the gene matches: 9. The DNA for the CDR3 is TGTGCCAATGGACAGGCGGAAACCTATGGCTACACCTTC. Its translation: CANGQAETYGYTF.

A remark on this clonotype: This may be a read error: a much more frequent sequence differs by one nucleotide. The chain joins TRBV24-1 to TRBJ1-2, with D unclear. Germline CDR1 and CDR2: KGHDR and SFDVKD. The CDR3 extends over 14 amino acids. This chain's CDR3 is CVSNPSIYDYGYTF. In nucleotides, the CDR3 is TGTGTCAGCAATCCCTCGATTTACGACTATGGCTACACCTTC.

J is TRBJ2-7 and V is TRBV29-1; TRBD1 aligns across 7 bases. This CDR3 comprises 11 residues. Germline assignment: CDR1 SQVTM and CDR2 ANQGSEA. Trimming removed 7 bases from V and 7 bases from J; junction bases left unmatched: 7. CDR3: CSGKQGWEQYF. In DNA, the CDR3 is TGCAGCGGGAAACAGGGGTGGGAGCAGTACTTC.